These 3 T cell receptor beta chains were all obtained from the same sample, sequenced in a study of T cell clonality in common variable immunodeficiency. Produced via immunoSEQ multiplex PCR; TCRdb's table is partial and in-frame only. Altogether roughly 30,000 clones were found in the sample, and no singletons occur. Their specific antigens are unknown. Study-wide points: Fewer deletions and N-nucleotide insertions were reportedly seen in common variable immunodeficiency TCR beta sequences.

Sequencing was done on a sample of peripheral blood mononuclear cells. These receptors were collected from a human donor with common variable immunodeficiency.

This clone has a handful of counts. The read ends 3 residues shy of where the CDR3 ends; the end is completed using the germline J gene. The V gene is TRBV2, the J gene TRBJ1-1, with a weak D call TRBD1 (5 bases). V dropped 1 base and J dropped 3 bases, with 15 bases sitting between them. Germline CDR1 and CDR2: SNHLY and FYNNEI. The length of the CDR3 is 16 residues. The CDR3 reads CASSEGWGWGDTEAFF. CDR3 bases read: TGTGCCAGCAGTGAAGGCTGGGGATGGGGGGACACTGAA.

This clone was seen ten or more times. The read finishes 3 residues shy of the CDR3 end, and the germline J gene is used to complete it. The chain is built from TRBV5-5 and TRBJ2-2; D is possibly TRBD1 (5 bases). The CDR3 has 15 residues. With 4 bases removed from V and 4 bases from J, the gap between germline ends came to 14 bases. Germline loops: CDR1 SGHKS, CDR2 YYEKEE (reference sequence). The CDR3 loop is CASSGPPRGTGELFF. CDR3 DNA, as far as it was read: TGTGCCAGCAGCGGCCCGCCAAGGGGCACCGGGGAG.

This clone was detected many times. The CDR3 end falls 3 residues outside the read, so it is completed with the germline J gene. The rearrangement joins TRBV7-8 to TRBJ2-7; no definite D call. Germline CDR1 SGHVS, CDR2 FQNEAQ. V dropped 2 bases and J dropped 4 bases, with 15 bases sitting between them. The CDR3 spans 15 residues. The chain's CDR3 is CASSLFGSTVYEQYF. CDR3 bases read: TGTGCCAGCAGCTTATTTGGAAGTACAGTGTACGAG. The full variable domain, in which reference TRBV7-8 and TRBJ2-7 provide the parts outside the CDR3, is GAGVSQSPRYKVAKRGQDVALRCDPISGHVSLFWYQQALGQGPEFLTYFQNEAQLDKSGLPSDRFFAERPEGSVSTLKIQRTQQEDSAVYLCASSLFGSTVYEQYFGPGTRLTVT.